This passage covers 20 T cell receptor beta chains from one sample sequenced in a study of blood T cell repertoires in COVID-19. Assay used: immunoSEQ multiplex PCR; TCRdb lists only in-frame clones, some missing. The repertoire holds 110,000 to 150,000 clones, with more than 85% as singletons. What was sequenced was peripheral blood. Receptors originate from a man aged 55 to 70 with active or convalescent COVID-19.

This clone has a single count. The V and J genes are TRBV25-1 and TRBJ1-1; possible D gene TRBD1, 6 bases. Germline V gene lookup returns CDR1 MGHDK and CDR2 SYGVNS. V was clipped by 0 bases and J by 4 bases, with 21 bases between them. This CDR3 region has 18 residues. CDR3 sequence reads: CASSEYGVGGRGGTEAFF. Here the CDR3 DNA reads TGTGCCAGCAGTGAATATGGTGTAGGTGGCAGGGGTGGCACTGAAGCTTTCTTT.

This chain joins TRBV20-1 and TRBJ2-7; 7 positions agree with TRBD1. This CDR3 comprises 15 residues. With 3 bases clipped from V and 2 bases from J, the junction kept 10 bases outside the gene matches. In germline, CDR1 is DFQATT, CDR2 SNEGSKA (reference sequence). This chain's CDR3 is CSASRVRQGAYEQYF. CDR3 nucleotide sequence: TGCAGTGCTAGTCGGGTGCGGCAGGGGGCCTACGAGCAGTACTTC.

The chain has TRBV7-2 and TRBJ2-5; no reliable D call. V lost 0 bases, J lost 1 base, and 6 bases lay in between. The CDR3 is made up of 14 amino acids. In germline, CDR1 is SGHTA, CDR2 FQGNSA. CDR3: CASSLAGGQETQYF. The CDR3 region has the DNA TGTGCCAGCAGCTTAGCTGGCGGCCAAGAGACCCAGTACTTC. Filled out from reference TRBV7-2 and TRBJ2-5, the complete variable domain reads GAGVSQSPSNKVTEKGKDVELRCDPISGHTALYWYRQSLGQGLEFLIYFQGNSAPDKSGLPSDRFSAERTGGSVSTLTIQRTQQEDSAVYLCASSLAGGQETQYFGPGTRLLVL.

This clone is a singleton in its sample. V and J are TRBV7-9 and TRBJ1-5; D remains unclear. This CDR3 spans 16 amino acids. The ends were cut back, 1 base at V and 2 bases at J, with 12 bases in the middle. CDR1 and CDR2 (germline): SEHNR, FQNEAQ (reference sequence). For the CDR3, the DNA is TGTGCCAGCAGCTTAGTTAGCCCGACGGGCAATCAGCCCCAGCATTTT. Its translation is CASSLVSPTGNQPQHF.

The chain couples TRBV16 to TRBJ2-3; 7 positions match TRBD1. The J segment lost 2 bases and the V segment lost 0 bases, leaving 8 bases of the junction unmatched. Germline CDR1 is KGHSY and CDR2 is FQNENV. This CDR3 has 17 residues. In DNA, the CDR3 is TGTGCCAGCAGCCAATCGGGCCACAGGGGCTACACAGATACGCAGTATTTT. As protein: CASSQSGHRGYTDTQYF.

CDR3 sequence (DNA): TGCGCCAGCAGCTGGCACGGAGCCAACTACGAGCAGTACTTC. Its protein product is CASSWHGANYEQYF. The J gene is TRBJ2-7, the V gene TRBV5-1; D is unresolved. Per the germline V gene, CDR1 is SGHRS and CDR2 is YFSETQ. V was cut by 3 bases and J by 3 bases, with 13 bases left in between. The CDR3 totals 14 residues.

This chain uses TRBV18 with TRBJ2-5, with D perhaps TRBD2 (5 bases). There are 16 residues in the CDR3. V was pared by 2 bases and J by 5 bases, with 18 bases between. Germline CDR1 KGHSH, CDR2 LQKENI. As DNA, the CDR3 is TGTGCCAGCTCACCATATGATGAGGCTTCGGGGGAGACCCAGTACTTC. Translated, it gives CASSPYDEASGETQYF.

Only one count was recorded for this clone. The chain combines TRBV23-1 with TRBJ2-7; tentative D call: TRBD2 (5 bases). Being an ORF, TRBV23-1 has a function that is uncertain. V lost 7 bases to trimming and J lost 2 bases, with 15 bases between them. The CDR3 covers 14 residues. CDR3 DNA: TGCGCCAGCATTCATGCCCGGGGAACCTACGAGCAGTACTTC. This encodes CASIHARGTYEQYF.

The rearrangement joins TRBV6-5 to TRBJ1-4; 10 bases are shared with TRBD1. CDR3 size: 15 residues. Germline V gene data show CDR1 as MNHEY and CDR2 as SVGAGI. V lost 5 bases and J lost 7; bases outside the gene matches: 7. The CDR3 DNA reads as TGTGCCAGCAGTCAGCGACAGGGGGCAGGTGAAAAACTGTTTTTT. Translating gives CASSQRQGAGEKLFF.

This chain joins TRBV4-2 and TRBJ1-3, with TRBD1 as a possible D gene (5 bases). This CDR3 spans 13 amino acids. Germline CDR1 reads LGHNA; CDR2 reads YNFKEQ. The V end lost 8 bases, the J end lost 2 bases, and 10 bases lay between the germline ends. The CDR3 bases are TGTGCCAGCGGGGGGGTCCCTGGAAACACCATATATTTT. Protein sequence: CASGGVPGNTIYF.

Only one count was recorded for this clone. The chain joins TRBV28 to TRBJ2-6; D remains unclear. Between the trimmed V and J ends, which lost 1 base and 0 bases, there was a span of 10 bases. The CDR3 totals 17 residues. Germline V CDR1 and CDR2: MDHEN, SYDVKM. The CDR3 loop reads CASSLYRRSSGANVLTF. The CDR3 DNA reads as TGTGCCAGCAGTTTATACCGACGGAGCTCTGGGGCCAACGTCCTGACTTTC.

The chain has TRBV2 and TRBJ1-4; 8 nucleotides agree with TRBD1. This CDR3 is built from 15 residues. Germline V gives CDR1 SNHLY, CDR2 FYNNEI. Trimming took 6 bases from V and 5 from J; bases not matched to a gene: 8. CDR3 protein: CASSYDRGANEKLFF. The DNA for the CDR3 is TGTGCCAGCAGCTACGACAGGGGCGCCAATGAAAAACTGTTTTTT.

The J gene is TRBJ1-6, the V gene TRBV24-1; perhaps TRBD1 as D (5 bases). Trimming shortened V by 9 bases and J by 9 bases, and 14 bases separated the two germline ends. Germline CDR1 reads KGHDR; CDR2 reads SFDVKD. This CDR3 contains 13 residues. CDR3: CATSREVGSPLHF. The CDR3 DNA sequence: TGTGCCACCTCCAGGGAGGTTGGTTCACCCCTCCACTTT.

The CDR3 protein is CASSQQGSSGTGELFF. For the CDR3, the DNA is TGTGCCAGCAGCCAACAGGGGTCGAGTGGTACCGGGGAGCTGTTTTTT. V and J are TRBV3-1 (or the pseudogene TRBV3-2) and TRBJ2-2, with D possibly TRBD1 on 6 matching bases. This CDR3 has 16 amino acids. V was trimmed by 2 bases and J by 5 bases, leaving 15 bases between them. Per germline, CDR1 LGHDT and CDR2 YNNKEL (reference sequence).

This chain uses TRBV10-3 with TRBJ2-1, with D tentatively TRBD1 (6 bases). Germline CDR1 ENHRY, CDR2 SYGVKD. Trimming took 8 bases from V and 7 from J, leaving 12 bases between them. CDR3 length equals 12 residues. This CDR3 reads CAIAFQGNEQFF. CDR3 DNA: TGTGCCATCGCATTTCAGGGGAATGAGCAGTTCTTC.

The gene calls are TRBV9 and TRBJ1-5; possible D gene TRBD1, 5 bases. Per the germline V gene, CDR1 is SGDLS and CDR2 is YYNGEE. V gave up 7 bases and J gave up 1 base, with 9 bases separating them. The CDR3 runs to 13 residues. CDR3 protein: CASGRGSNQPQHF. The CDR3 DNA is TGTGCCAGCGGGCGGGGGAGCAATCAGCCCCAGCATTTT.

The J gene is TRBJ2-7, the V gene TRBV29-1; TRBD2 aligns across 10 bases. The trim removed 4 bases at V and 2 bases at J, leaving 2 bases unmatched. Germline V CDR1 and CDR2: SQVTM, ANQGSEA. CDR3 length: 13 residues. The CDR3 DNA reads as TGCAGCGTTGTACTAGCGGGACCCTACGAGCAGTACTTC. Its translation is CSVVLAGPYEQYF.

This sequence joins TRBV4-2 and TRBJ2-2, with a weak D call TRBD2 (6 bases). The CDR3 length is 15 residues. Trimming stripped 5 bases from V and 6 bases from J, with 16 bases between. The germline gives CDR1 LGHNA, CDR2 YNFKEQ. The CDR3 nucleotides read TGTGCCAGCAGCAGAGACGGAAGGAGGGCCGGGGAGCTGTTTTTT. It yields the protein CASSRDGRRAGELFF.

The chain links TRBV3-1 (or the pseudogene TRBV3-2) to TRBJ1-3; D unresolved. Trimming pared 0 bases from V and 0 bases from J, leaving 12 bases between. CDR3 length equals 17 residues. Germline CDR1 is LGHDT and CDR2 is YNNKEL (reference sequence). The CDR3 nucleotides read TGTGCCAGCAGCCAAGATCTTCAGATTCGCTCTGGAAACACCATATATTTT. Translation gives CASSQDLQIRSGNTIYF.

CDR3 region: CASTPGGGRDTEAFF. In DNA form, the CDR3 reads TGTGCCAGCACCCCGGGCGGGGGTAGGGACACTGAAGCTTTCTTT. The V and J genes are TRBV6-2 or TRBV6-3 and TRBJ1-1, with D maybe TRBD1 (5 bases). This CDR3 is 15 amino acids long. Trimming took off 7 bases at V and 3 bases at J, with 18 bases between the two ends. The germline V gene has CDR1 MNHEY and CDR2 SVGEGT.